Below are 17 T cell receptor beta chains sequenced from a single sample in a study of regulatory T cells in long-lasting Graves disease. Libraries of TCR beta came from iRepertoire HTBI primers plus Arm-PCR of CDR3 regions. TCRdb re-derived calls from the multiplex PCR reads in MiXCR, one entry per CDR3 protein. The data hold around 400,000 distinct CDR3 sequences, with roughly 12% observed a single time. Time point of the sample: newly diagnosed GD, antithyroid drugs for less than 3 months. From RNA extracted from PBMCs, the TCR library was made. These same data were also listed under a study on T cells in Graves' hyperthyroidism and ophthalmopathy.

Specimen: peripheral blood mononuclear cells (PBMCs), collected at new diagnosis, from a patient treated with antithyroid drugs. The receptors shown here come from a young woman with Graves disease.

In this sample, this clonotype turned up many times. The junction differs from germline at one of its ends, possibly a read error. The chain links TRBV7-9 to TRBJ2-7, with D tentatively TRBD1 (5 bases). Per germline, CDR1 SEHNR and CDR2 FQNEAQ (reference sequence). This CDR3 is built from 13 residues. The CDR3, as DNA: TGTGCCAGCAGTTTAGCAGGGTCCTACGAGCAGTACTTC. Translating gives CASSLAGSYEQYF.

This clonotype was observed many times. This rearrangement joins TRBV27 to TRBJ2-7; 8 bases align to TRBD1. Germline CDR1 MNHEY, CDR2 SMNVEV (reference sequence). The CDR3 totals 14 residues. Losses at the gene ends were 4 bases for V and 7 bases for J; bases not matched to a gene: 9. The CDR3 loop is CASSSRPRTGEQYV. CDR3 coding DNA: TGTGCCAGCAGTTCCCGACCCCGGACAGGGGAGCAGTACGTC.

This clonotype was detected many times. The rearrangement uses TRBV2 and TRBJ2-5, with TRBD2 matching 14 bases. The germline V gene has CDR1 SNHLY and CDR2 FYNNEI. The CDR3 has 17 amino acids. After removal of 1 base from V and 5 bases from J, the junction contained 6 bases not matched to a gene. The CDR3: CASSEGGLAGELETQYF. Here the CDR3 DNA reads TGTGCCAGCAGTGAAGGGGGACTAGCGGGAGAATTGGAGACCCAGTACTTC.

This clonotype was seen ten or more times. The chain carries TRBV6-2 or TRBV6-3 and TRBJ2-1, with D perhaps matching TRBD1 (6 bases). This CDR3 contains 12 residues. Germline lookup yields CDR1 MNHEY and CDR2 SVGEGT. V was shortened by 5 bases and J by 8 bases, with 10 bases between the two germline ends. The CDR3 sequence is CASSRPGDEQFF. The CDR3 DNA follows: TGTGCCAGCAGTCGACCAGGGGATGAGCAGTTCTTC.

About this clonotype: A much larger clone lies one base from this, so it may be a read error. The V gene is TRBV12-3 or TRBV12-4, the J gene TRBJ1-1, with D possibly TRBD1 on 5 matching bases. This CDR3 is built from 12 residues. CDR3 sequence (DNA): TGTGCCAGCAGTGGGTGGGGGGATGAAGCTTCCTTT. As protein: CASSGWGDEASF.

The chain couples TRBV7-9 to TRBJ1-1; 8 bases are shared with TRBD1. The CDR3 is 16 residues long. V lost 5 bases and J lost 1; bases outside the gene matches: 9. Germline CDR1 and CDR2: SEHNR and FQNEAQ (reference sequence). The CDR3: CASSSPKGQGNTEAFF. In nucleotides, the CDR3 is TGTGCCAGCAGCAGTCCTAAAGGACAGGGGAACACTGAAGCTTTCTTT.

This clonotype was found many times. The rearrangement uses TRBV20-1 and TRBJ2-2; perhaps TRBD2 as D (7 bases). Germline CDR1 reads DFQATT; CDR2 reads SNEGSKA (reference sequence). The CDR3 consists of 14 residues. Deletions cut 2 bases from V and 5 bases from J, with 12 bases between. CDR3 coding DNA: TGCAGTGCTAGACCTGAGGGGGGGACCGGGGAGCTGTTTTTT. It yields the protein CSARPEGGTGELFF.

Ten or more counts support this clonotype. Here the CDR3 DNA reads TGTGCCAGCAGTCCCTTACGGCCGAGCTCTGGAAACACCATATATTTT. It codes for CASSPLRPSSGNTIYF. The chain recombines TRBV6-1 with TRBJ1-3, with no clear D. The germline gives CDR1 MNHNS, CDR2 SASEGT. Trimming cost V 5 bases and J 0 bases, with 14 bases left between them. The CDR3 spans 16 residues.

On this clonotype: A read error is possible here, since a much larger clone lies one base away. The rearrangement uses TRBV6-2 or TRBV6-3 and TRBJ2-3; D may be TRBD1 or TRBD2 (5 bases each). CDR1 MNHEY and CDR2 SVGEGT come from the germline V gene. There are 14 residues in the CDR3. CDR3 bases: TGTGCCAGCAGTCCCCGGGATGAGACAGATGCGCAGTATTTT. This translates into CASSPRDETDAQYF.

This clonotype has at least ten counts. The J gene is TRBJ2-3, the V gene TRBV10-3, with TRBD1 matching 8 bases. The CDR3 spans 14 residues. Germline loops: CDR1 ENHRY, CDR2 SYGVKD. The J segment lost 2 bases and the V segment lost 9 bases, leaving 7 bases of the junction unmatched. CDR3 sequence reads: CAIQTGAYTDTQYF. Written as DNA, the CDR3 is TGTGCCATACAGACAGGGGCATACACAGATACGCAGTATTTT.

In this sample, this clonotype turned up a few times. The rearrangement uses TRBV19 and TRBJ1-2; the D gene is possibly TRBD1 (5 bases). Germline-derived CDR1 and CDR2 are LNHDA and SQIVND (reference sequence). Trimming stripped 5 bases from V and 4 bases from J, with 11 bases between. The CDR3 extends over 13 amino acids. CDR3 in DNA: TGTGCCAGTAGTCCAGGGAAGCTCTATGGCTACACCTTC. Translating it yields CASSPGKLYGYTF.

This clonotype showed up many times. V and J are TRBV2 and TRBJ2-7, with TRBD1 matching over 12 bases. Trimming took 1 base from V and 2 from J; bases not matched to a gene: 3. There are 16 residues in the CDR3. Germline V gene lookup returns CDR1 SNHLY and CDR2 FYNNEI. CDR3 protein: CASSEGDRGLAYEQYF. Written as DNA, the CDR3 is TGTGCCAGCAGTGAAGGGGACAGGGGGCTGGCCTACGAGCAGTACTTC.

This clonotype was picked up one time. This clone may be a read error of a much larger clone one base away. V is TRBV7-2 and J is TRBJ2-2; 7 bases agree with TRBD2. Germline-derived CDR1 and CDR2 are SGHTA and FQGNSA. V shed 6 bases and J 4 bases; nucleotides not matched to a gene: 11. The CDR3 loop spans 16 amino acids. DNA for the CDR3: TGTGCCAGCAGTAAAGGAGCGGGATTAAGCACCGGGGAGCTGTTTTTT. Translation gives CASSKGAGLSTGELFF.

At least ten counts were recorded for this clonotype. The chain carries TRBV5-1 and TRBJ2-5; D not certain. Per germline, CDR1 SGHRS and CDR2 YFSETQ. Trimming left V 7 bases short and J 4 bases short, with 8 bases between. This CDR3 has 11 amino acids. CDR3 DNA sequence: TGCGCCAGCCGGGCGGCAGAGACCCAGTACTTC. It yields the protein CASRAAETQYF.

This clonotype came up many times. CDR3 nucleotide sequence: TGTGCCAGCAGCTCCTTGGGGATTGCGTCCTACGAGCAGTACTTC. Translation gives CASSSLGIASYEQYF. This chain joins TRBV5-6 and TRBJ2-7; no definite D call. V dropped 3 bases and J dropped 1 base, with 14 bases sitting between them. Germline CDR1 is SGHDT and CDR2 is YYEEEE. The CDR3 is 15 amino acids.

At least ten counts were recorded for this clonotype. The J gene is TRBJ1-1, the V gene TRBV7-3; 8 bases align to TRBD1. There are 16 residues in the CDR3. J gave up 1 base and V 5 bases, and 9 bases lay outside the gene matches. Germline V gene sequence: CDR1 SGHTA, CDR2 FQGTGA. CDR3: CASSPGQGGWNTEAFF. The CDR3, as DNA: TGTGCCAGCAGCCCCGGACAGGGAGGCTGGAACACTGAAGCTTTCTTT.

The chain couples TRBV10-1 to TRBJ2-1; 8 bases are shared with TRBD2. Per the germline V gene, CDR1 is WNHNN and CDR2 is SYGVQD (reference sequence). V lost 2 bases to trimming and J lost 7 bases; unmatched junction nucleotides: 10. This CDR3 has 16 residues. The CDR3 is CASSETIAGNSNEQFF. DNA of the CDR3: TGCGCCAGCAGTGAGACTATAGCGGGAAATTCTAATGAGCAGTTCTTC.